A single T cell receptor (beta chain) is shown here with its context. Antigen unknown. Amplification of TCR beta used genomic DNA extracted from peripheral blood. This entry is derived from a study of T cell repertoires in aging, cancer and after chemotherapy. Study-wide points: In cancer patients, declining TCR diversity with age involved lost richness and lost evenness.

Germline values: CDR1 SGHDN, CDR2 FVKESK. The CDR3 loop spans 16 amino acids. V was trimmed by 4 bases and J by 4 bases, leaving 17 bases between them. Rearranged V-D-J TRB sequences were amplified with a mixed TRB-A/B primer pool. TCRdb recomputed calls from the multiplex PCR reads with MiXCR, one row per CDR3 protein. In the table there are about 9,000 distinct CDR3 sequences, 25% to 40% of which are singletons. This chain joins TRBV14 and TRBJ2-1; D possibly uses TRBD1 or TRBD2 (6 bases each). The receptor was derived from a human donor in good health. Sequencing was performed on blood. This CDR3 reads CASSPSLGGIYNEQFF. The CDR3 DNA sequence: TGTGCCAGCAGCCCATCCCTGGGGGGCATATACAATGAGCAGTTCTTC.